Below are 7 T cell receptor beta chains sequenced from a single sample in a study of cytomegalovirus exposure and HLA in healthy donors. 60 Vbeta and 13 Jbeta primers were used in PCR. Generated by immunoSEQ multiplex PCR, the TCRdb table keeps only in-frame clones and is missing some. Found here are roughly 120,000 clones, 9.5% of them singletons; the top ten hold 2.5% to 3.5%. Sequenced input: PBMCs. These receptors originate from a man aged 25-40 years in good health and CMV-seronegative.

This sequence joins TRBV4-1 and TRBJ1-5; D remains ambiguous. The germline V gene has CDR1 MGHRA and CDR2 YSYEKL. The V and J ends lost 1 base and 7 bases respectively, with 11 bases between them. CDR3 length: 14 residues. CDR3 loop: CASSQVRGEQPQHF. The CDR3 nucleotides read TGCGCCAGCAGCCAAGTGCGAGGTGAACAGCCCCAGCATTTT.

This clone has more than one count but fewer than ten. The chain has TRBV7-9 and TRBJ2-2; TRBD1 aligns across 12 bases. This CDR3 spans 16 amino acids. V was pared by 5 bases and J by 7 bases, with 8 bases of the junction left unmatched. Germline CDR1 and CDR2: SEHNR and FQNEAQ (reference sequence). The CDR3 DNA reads TGTGCCAGCAGCCATCCGGGACAGGGGGCAGACGGGGAGCTGTTTTTT. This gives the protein CASSHPGQGADGELFF.

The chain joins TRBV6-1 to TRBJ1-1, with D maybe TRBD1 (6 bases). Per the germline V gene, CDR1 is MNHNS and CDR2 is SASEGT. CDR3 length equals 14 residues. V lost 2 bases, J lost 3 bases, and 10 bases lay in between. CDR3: CASSELQGYTEAFF. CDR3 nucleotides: TGTGCCAGCAGTGAACTCCAGGGGTACACTGAAGCTTTCTTT.

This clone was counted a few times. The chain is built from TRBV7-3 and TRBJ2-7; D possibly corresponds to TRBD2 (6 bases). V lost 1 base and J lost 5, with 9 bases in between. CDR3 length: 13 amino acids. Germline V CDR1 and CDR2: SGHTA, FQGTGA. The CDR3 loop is CASSLIRGNEQYF. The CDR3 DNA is TGTGCCAGCAGCTTAATCCGGGGGAACGAGCAGTACTTC.

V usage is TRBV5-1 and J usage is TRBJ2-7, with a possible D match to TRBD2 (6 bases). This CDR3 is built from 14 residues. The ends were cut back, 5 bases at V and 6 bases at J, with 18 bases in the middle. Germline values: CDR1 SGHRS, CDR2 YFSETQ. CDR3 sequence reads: CASRPRAGSGEQYF. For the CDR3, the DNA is TGCGCCAGCAGGCCCCGTGCGGGGTCCGGCGAGCAGTACTTC.

This CDR3 reads CASSPRDRVNEKLFF. CDR3 sequence (DNA): TGTGCCAGCTCACCCCGGGACAGGGTTAATGAAAAACTGTTTTTT. The chain employs TRBV18 and TRBJ1-4; 9 bases fit TRBD1. The germline CDR1 and CDR2 sequences are KGHSH and LQKENI. V shed 3 bases, J shed 4 bases, and the junction held 3 bases outside the gene matches. CDR3 length: 15 residues.

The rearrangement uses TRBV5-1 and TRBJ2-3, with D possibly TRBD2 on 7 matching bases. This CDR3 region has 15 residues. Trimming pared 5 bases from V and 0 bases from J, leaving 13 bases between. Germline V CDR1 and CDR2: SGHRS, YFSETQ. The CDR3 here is CASSGGRGSTDTQYF. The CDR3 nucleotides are TGCGCCAGCAGTGGGGGGCGGGGGAGCACAGATACGCAGTATTTT.